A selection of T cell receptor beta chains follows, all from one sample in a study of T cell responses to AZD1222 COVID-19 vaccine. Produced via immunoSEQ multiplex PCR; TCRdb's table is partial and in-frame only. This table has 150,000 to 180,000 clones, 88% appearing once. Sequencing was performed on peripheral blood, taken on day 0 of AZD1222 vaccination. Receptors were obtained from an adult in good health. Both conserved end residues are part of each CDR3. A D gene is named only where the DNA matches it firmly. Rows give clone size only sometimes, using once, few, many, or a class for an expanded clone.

cdr3_nt: TGTGCCAGCAGTGAACGGGGTTCGCCCCAGCATTTT
cdr3_aa: CASSERGSPQHF
d_call: NA
v_call: TRBV6-1
clone_size: NA
j_call: TRBJ1-5

cdr3_nt: TGTGCCAGCAGTTACTCGAGTCGGATCTACACTGAAGCTTTCTTT
cdr3_aa: CASSYSSRIYTEAFF
d_call: NA
v_call: TRBV6-5
clone_size: NA
j_call: TRBJ1-1

cdr3_nt: TGCGCCAGCCCTCCCCCGGGCCCTCGGGCTGGAAACACCATATATTTT
cdr3_aa: CASPPPGPRAGNTIYF
d_call: NA
v_call: TRBV23-1
clone_size: few
j_call: TRBJ1-3

cdr3_nt: TGTGCCAGCAGTCGGGACAGAGGACAGCCCCAGCATTTT
cdr3_aa: CASSRDRGQPQHF
d_call: TRBD1
v_call: TRBV12-3/TRBV12-4
clone_size: NA
j_call: TRBJ1-5

cdr3_nt: TGTGCCAGCAGCCGATTGGGAAGGGATACGCAGTATTTT
cdr3_aa: CASSRLGRDTQYF
d_call: NA
v_call: TRBV3-1/TRBV3-2
clone_size: NA
j_call: TRBJ2-3

cdr3_nt: TGTGCCAGCAATCCAGGGGGGGGCTCCTACAATGAGCAGTTCTTC
cdr3_aa: CASNPGGGSYNEQFF
d_call: NA
v_call: TRBV7-8
clone_size: NA
j_call: TRBJ2-1

cdr3_nt: TGTGCCAGCAGCCCTAGAGGGTTGTCTTACGAGCAGTACTTC
cdr3_aa: CASSPRGLSYEQYF
d_call: NA
v_call: TRBV13
clone_size: once
j_call: TRBJ2-7

cdr3_nt: TGTGCCAGCGGTGAGGCGGGTCGAGAGACCCAGTACTTC
cdr3_aa: CASGEAGRETQYF
d_call: NA
v_call: TRBV27
clone_size: NA
j_call: TRBJ2-5

cdr3_nt: TGTGCCAGCAGCCCGAGGGGAGGGGCGAACACCGGGGAGCTGTTTTTT
cdr3_aa: CASSPRGGANTGELFF
d_call: TRBD2
v_call: TRBV9
clone_size: NA
j_call: TRBJ2-2

cdr3_nt: TGTGCCAGCAGCTGGGGGGGAGCTGGCTACACCTTC
cdr3_aa: CASSWGGAGYTF
d_call: NA
v_call: TRBV14
clone_size: NA
j_call: TRBJ1-2

cdr3_nt: TGTGCCAGTAGACTAGCGTACACAGATACGCAGTATTTT
cdr3_aa: CASRLAYTDTQYF
d_call: TRBD2
v_call: TRBV19
clone_size: NA
j_call: TRBJ2-3

cdr3_nt: TGTGCCAGCAGCTTGGTTGGGGTTAATGAAAAACTGTTTTTT
cdr3_aa: CASSLVGVNEKLFF
d_call: NA
v_call: TRBV5-6
clone_size: NA
j_call: TRBJ1-4

cdr3_nt: TGCAGCGTTGAAGGGGTGACCTACGAGCAGTACTTC
cdr3_aa: CSVEGVTYEQYF
d_call: NA
v_call: TRBV29-1
clone_size: NA
j_call: TRBJ2-7

cdr3_nt: TGTGCCAGCAGTTTCGGGGATTCACCCCTCCACTTT
cdr3_aa: CASSFGDSPLHF
d_call: NA
v_call: TRBV12-3/TRBV12-4
clone_size: NA
j_call: TRBJ1-6

cdr3_nt: TGTGCCAGCAGATTACCGACAGGCACTGAAGCTTTCTTT
cdr3_aa: CASRLPTGTEAFF
d_call: NA
v_call: TRBV6-6
clone_size: NA
j_call: TRBJ1-1

cdr3_nt: TGTGCCAGCTCACCACCGGCAGGTGGCTCCTACGAGCAGTACTTC
cdr3_aa: CASSPPAGGSYEQYF
d_call: NA
v_call: TRBV18
clone_size: NA
j_call: TRBJ2-7

cdr3_nt: TGTGCCAGCAGCTGGGGTCTTAATGAAAAACTGTTTTTT
cdr3_aa: CASSWGLNEKLFF
d_call: NA
v_call: TRBV2
clone_size: NA
j_call: TRBJ1-4

cdr3_nt: TGTGCCAGTAATGACAGGGGCACAGATACGCAGTATTTT
cdr3_aa: CASNDRGTDTQYF
d_call: TRBD1
v_call: TRBV19
clone_size: NA
j_call: TRBJ2-3

cdr3_nt: TGTGCAAGTCGCTACCGGGACACTGACTACGAGCAGTACTTC
cdr3_aa: CASRYRDTDYEQYF
d_call: NA
v_call: TRBV12-2
clone_size: NA
j_call: TRBJ2-7

cdr3_nt: TGTGCCCAGGGACTAGCGGGGGGGGAGGATACGCAGTATTTT
cdr3_aa: CAQGLAGGEDTQYF
d_call: TRBD2
v_call: TRBV6-5
clone_size: NA
j_call: TRBJ2-3

cdr3_nt: TGTGCCAGCAGCGTTAGGGACAGCTCCTACGAGCAGTACTTC
cdr3_aa: CASSVRDSSYEQYF
d_call: TRBD1
v_call: TRBV7-9
clone_size: NA
j_call: TRBJ2-7

cdr3_nt: TGCGCCAGCAGCCCCGGGACTGTTACCTACGAGCAGTACTTC
cdr3_aa: CASSPGTVTYEQYF
d_call: NA
v_call: TRBV5-1
clone_size: NA
j_call: TRBJ2-7